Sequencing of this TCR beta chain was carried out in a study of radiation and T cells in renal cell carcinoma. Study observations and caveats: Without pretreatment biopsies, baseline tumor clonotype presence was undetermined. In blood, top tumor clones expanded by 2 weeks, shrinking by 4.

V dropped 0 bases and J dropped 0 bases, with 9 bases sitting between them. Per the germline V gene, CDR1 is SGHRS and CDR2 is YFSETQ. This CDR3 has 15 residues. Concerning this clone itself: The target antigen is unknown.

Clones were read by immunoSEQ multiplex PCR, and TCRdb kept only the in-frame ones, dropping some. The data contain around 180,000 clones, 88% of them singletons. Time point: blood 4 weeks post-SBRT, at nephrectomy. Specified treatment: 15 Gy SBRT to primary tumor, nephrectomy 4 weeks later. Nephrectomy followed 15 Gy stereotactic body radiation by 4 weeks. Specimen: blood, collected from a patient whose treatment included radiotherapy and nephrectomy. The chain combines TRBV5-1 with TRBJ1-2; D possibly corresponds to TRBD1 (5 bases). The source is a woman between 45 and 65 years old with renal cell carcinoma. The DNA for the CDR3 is TGCGCCAGCAGCTTGGGGGGGACTTCTAACTATGGCTACACCTTC. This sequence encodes CASSLGGTSNYGYTF.